This T cell receptor beta chain was obtained from a study of blood T cell repertoires in COVID-19. About the study: Samples came from the United States, Italy and Spain, spanning acute and convalescent COVID-19.

CDR3 length equals 15 residues. The J segment lost 7 bases and the V segment lost 4 bases, leaving 8 bases of the junction unmatched. Germline V gives CDR1 SGHKS, CDR2 YYEKEE (reference sequence). Some clones are missing from TCRdb's copy, which holds only in-frame ones; the method was immunoSEQ multiplex PCR. The table shows tens of thousands of clones, with over 60% occurring only once. This TCR was sampled from a woman in her seventies with acute or convalescent COVID-19. Sequenced input: peripheral blood. This chain joins TRBV5-5 and TRBJ1-5; 10 nucleotides align to TRBD1. CDR3 region: CASSIGTGDGQPQHF. CDR3 in DNA: TGTGCCAGCAGCATCGGGACAGGGGACGGGCAGCCCCAGCATTTT.